Listed below are T cell receptor beta chains from one sample, sequenced in a study of human T cells and chemical hapten exposure. MiXCR, run by TCRdb on the RACE reads, gives a single entry per CDR3 protein. Here the sample spans some 41,000 distinct CDR3 sequences, around 3.8% being singletons. This sample comprised whole blood, obtained in connection with sensitization to the hapten diphenylcyclopropenone (DPC). These TCRs come from a man in his fifties or sixties with alopecia areata. Some clones in this sample may be carry-over from other donors' samples. Both conserved end residues are part of each CDR3. A D gene is named only where the DNA matches it firmly. Some rows have no size entry. The others give once, few or many, or a class for an expanded clone.

J	D	V	size	DNA	CDR3
TRBJ1-6	TRBD1	TRBV19	many	TGTGCCAGTGCCGGGACAGAGAATTCACCCCTCCACTTT	CASAGTENSPLHF
TRBJ2-1	TRBD2	TRBV10-3	many	TGTGCCATCAGTGAGTCGAATAGCGGGAGGTACAATGAGCAGTTCTTC	CAISESNSGRYNEQFF
TRBJ1-5	NA	TRBV27	many	TGTGCCAGCAGTTTATCTCCCGATCAGCCCCAGCATTTT	CASSLSPDQPQHF
TRBJ2-3	TRBD2	TRBV20-1	many	TGCAGTGCTAGATCGCTACCCGGGAGCGGGAAAGGCACAGATACGCAGTATTTT	CSARSLPGSGKGTDTQYF
TRBJ2-3	NA	TRBV27	many	TGTGCCAGCAGCCAGCAGAGCACAGATACGCAGTATTTT	CASSQQSTDTQYF
TRBJ1-4	TRBD1	TRBV7-9	many	TGTGCCAGCAGCCCCCTGGGGACAGGGGATGAAAAACTGTTTTTT	CASSPLGTGDEKLFF
TRBJ2-1	TRBD2	TRBV7-9	many	TGTGCCAGCAGCTTAGGTCACCCAGCGGGGTACAATGAGCAGTTCTTC	CASSLGHPAGYNEQFF
TRBJ2-3	NA	TRBV4-2	many	TGTGCCAGCAGGATCCGGGATACGCAGTATTTT	CASRIRDTQYF
TRBJ2-2	NA	TRBV7-9	few	TGTGCCAGCAACCCAAAGCTCCTAGCGAGCACCGGGGAGCTGTTTTTT	CASNPKLLASTGELFF
TRBJ1-1	TRBD1	TRBV6-2/TRBV6-3	many	TGTGCCAGCACCCACCCTCGGACAGGGGAGTTCGTAGCTTTCTTT	CASTHPRTGEFVAFF
TRBJ1-1	NA	TRBV28	medium-sized	TGTGCCAGCAGTTTACAGGCATTCGGGACTGAAGCTTTCTTT	CASSLQAFGTEAFF
TRBJ2-3	NA	TRBV29-1	many	TGCAGCGTTGACAGCACAGATACGCAGTATTTT	CSVDSTDTQYF
TRBJ2-4	NA	TRBV29-1	medium-sized	TGCAGCGTTGAAGATTGGGGGGAAGGGGACATTCAGTACTTC	CSVEDWGEGDIQYF
TRBJ1-1	NA	TRBV28	few	TGTGCCAGCAGCAAGCAGGGGTTTACTGAAGCTTTCTTT	CASSKQGFTEAFF
TRBJ2-1	TRBD1	TRBV15	few	TGTGCCACCAGCAGAGACCGGGACAGGGGCTCTGAGCAGTTCTTC	CATSRDRDRGSEQFF
TRBJ2-2	NA	TRBV29-1	many	TGCAGCGTTTCATGGACCCAAGGCACCGGGGAGCTGTTTTTT	CSVSWTQGTGELFF
TRBJ2-7	NA	TRBV6-6	many	TGTGCCAGCAAGGATCAGAAAACCTACGAGCAGTACTTC	CASKDQKTYEQYF
TRBJ2-3	TRBD2	TRBV6-5	many	TGTGCCAGCAGTTCCCTCAGCGGGAGTGGGACAGATACGCAGTATTTT	CASSSLSGSGTDTQYF
TRBJ2-2	TRBD1	TRBV7-9	many	TGTGCCAGCGTGGGACAGGGCTCCGGGGAGCTGTTTTTT	CASVGQGSGELFF
TRBJ2-3	TRBD1	TRBV18	many	TGTGCCAGCTCCCCAGGACAGGGTGGGACAGATACGCAGTATTTT	CASSPGQGGTDTQYF
TRBJ1-5	NA	TRBV29-1	many	TGCAGCGTTGAGGGCCCCGGATACGATCAGCCCCAGCATTTT	CSVEGPGYDQPQHF
TRBJ2-7	NA	TRBV10-3	many	TGTGCCATCAGTCCCTCCGGGGGTCAGGTCTACGAGCAGTACTTC	CAISPSGGQVYEQYF
TRBJ2-4	TRBD2	TRBV18	many	TGTGCCAGCTCACCACCGGAACTAGCGGGAGCCCAAAACATTCAGTACTTC	CASSPPELAGAQNIQYF
TRBJ2-3	TRBD2	TRBV7-9	NA	TGTGCCAGCAGCCCTCGGCTAGCGGGCACAGATACGCAGTATTTT	CASSPRLAGTDTQYF
TRBJ1-4	NA	TRBV12-3/TRBV12-4	many	TGTGCCAGCAGTCTTGCAACTAATGAAAAACTGTTTTTT	CASSLATNEKLFF
TRBJ2-3	NA	TRBV7-9	many	TGTGCCAACACTCGGACTGGCACAGATACGCAGTATTTT	CANTRTGTDTQYF